Each of the 22 T cell receptor beta chains below was sequenced from the same sample in a study of cytomegalovirus exposure and HLA in healthy donors. The PCR was carried out with 60 Vbeta primers and 13 Jbeta primers. Assay: immunoSEQ multiplex PCR; the TCRdb copy retains only in-frame clones and omits some. The sample records over 120,000 clones, around 85% being singletons. Sequencing used PBMCs. The receptors stem from a young woman in good health and CMV-seronegative.

The gene calls are TRBV5-1 and TRBJ2-5; 9 bases map to TRBD1. Germline loops: CDR1 SGHRS, CDR2 YFSETQ. CDR3 size: 15 residues. After removal of 7 bases from V and 6 bases from J, the junction contained 13 bases not matched to a gene. DNA for the CDR3: TGCGCCAGCTTCATCAGGGGACAGGGTGCAAAGACCCAGTACTTC. It yields the protein CASFIRGQGAKTQYF.

The V and J genes are TRBV18 and TRBJ2-3, with 8 bases lining up with TRBD1. The germline V gene has CDR1 KGHSH and CDR2 LQKENI. CDR3 size: 14 residues. J was trimmed by 4 bases and V by 6 bases; bases with no gene match: 6. The CDR3 DNA sequence: TGTGCCAGCTCCGGACAGGGAGAAGCAGATACGCAGTATTTT. This sequence encodes CASSGQGEADTQYF.

This chain joins TRBV5-6 and TRBJ2-3, with a weak D call TRBD2 (6 bases). The germline V gene has CDR1 SGHDT and CDR2 YYEEEE. Trimming removed 4 bases at V and 1 base at J, with 16 bases between. The CDR3 runs to 16 residues. The CDR3 bases are TGTGCCAGCAGCGTTCCTCGCCAGCGGGGCACAGATACGCAGTATTTT. Its protein is CASSVPRQRGTDTQYF.

The chain links TRBV6-1 to TRBJ2-7, with D possibly being TRBD2 (5 bases). Trimming removed 5 bases at V and 12 bases at J, with 14 bases between. The CDR3 is made up of 11 amino acids. Germline CDR1 MNHNS, CDR2 SASEGT. The CDR3 DNA sequence: TGTGCCAGCAGTTACCTGGGGAGACGGTACTTC. It codes for CASSYLGRRYF.

This clone came up a few times. The chain joins TRBV5-1 to TRBJ2-7; the match to TRBD2 covers 8 bases. J gave up 5 bases and V 5 bases, and 6 bases lay outside the gene matches. This CDR3 is 13 amino acids long. Germline assignment: CDR1 SGHRS and CDR2 YFSETQ. The CDR3 DNA reads TGCGCCAGCAGGTGGCGGGGGGCCGACGAGCAGTACTTC. Its translation is CASRWRGADEQYF.

This clone appeared once. The chain recombines TRBV19 with TRBJ1-5; possible D gene TRBD1, 5 bases. The CDR3 is 15 amino acids. Per the germline V gene, CDR1 is LNHDA and CDR2 is SQIVND (reference sequence). V lost 4 bases, J lost 2 bases, and 12 bases lay in between. The CDR3, as DNA: TGTGCCAGTAGTACGGGGGATATTGGCAATCAGCCCCAGCATTTT. This gives the protein CASSTGDIGNQPQHF.

This clone was recorded only once. The rearrangement joins TRBV6-5 to TRBJ1-6; D is undetermined. The CDR3 is made up of 16 amino acids. The V and J ends lost 1 base and 8 bases respectively, with 15 bases between them. Per germline, CDR1 MNHEY and CDR2 SVGAGI. This chain's CDR3 is CASSYLPIIADSPLHF. The CDR3 nucleotides read TGTGCCAGCAGTTACTTACCAATTATAGCGGATTCACCCCTCCACTTT.

This clone showed up just a few times. The chain has TRBV6-1 and TRBJ1-1; possible D gene TRBD1, 5 bases. This CDR3 contains 14 residues. V lost 7 bases and J 5 bases, leaving 17 bases between the germline ends. Germline-derived CDR1 and CDR2 are MNHNS and SASEGT. The DNA for the CDR3 is TGTGCCAGCATCACAGCCGCTGGACAAACTGAAGCTTTCTTT. Protein product: CASITAAGQTEAFF.

This rearrangement joins TRBV5-1 to TRBJ1-2; D gene unclear. The CDR3 consists of 13 residues. Germline V gene sequence: CDR1 SGHRS, CDR2 YFSETQ. Trimming left V 1 base short and J 0 bases short, with 4 bases between. The CDR3 protein is CASSLPSNYGYTF. In DNA form, the CDR3 reads TGCGCCAGCAGCTTGCCCTCTAACTATGGCTACACCTTC.

This chain links TRBV18 with TRBJ1-2, with a possible D match to TRBD1 (5 bases). The V end was cut by 3 bases, the J end by 8 bases, with 19 bases between. This CDR3 spans 15 amino acids. Germline values: CDR1 KGHSH, CDR2 LQKENI. CDR3 nucleotides: TGTGCCAGCTCACCTTCAGGGATATTCCCTATCGGCTACACCTTC. Translation gives CASSPSGIFPIGYTF. The whole variable domain, filled in from reference TRBV18 and TRBJ1-2, reads NAGVMQNPRHLVRRRGQEARLRCSPMKGHSHVYWYRQLPEEGLKFMVYLQKENIIDESGMPKERFSAEFPKEGPSILRIQQVVRGDSAAYFCASSPSGIFPIGYTFGSGTRLTVV.

The chain employs TRBV28 and TRBJ2-2; 9 bases agree with TRBD1. Germline V CDR1 and CDR2: MDHEN, SYDVKM. The CDR3 spans 18 residues. Trimming removed 8 bases from V and 0 bases from J; junction bases left unmatched: 13. CDR3 residues: CASPPDRGIHANTGELFF. For the CDR3, the DNA is TGTGCCAGCCCTCCGGACAGGGGCATTCATGCGAACACCGGGGAGCTGTTTTTT.

The rearrangement joins TRBV5-1 to TRBJ2-7, with 11 bases matching TRBD2. Germline CDR1 SGHRS, CDR2 YFSETQ. This CDR3 contains 15 residues. The V and J ends lost 3 bases and 2 bases, in that order; junction bases with no gene match: 4. The CDR3 sequence: CASSSTSGKTYEQYF. CDR3 nucleotide sequence: TGCGCCAGCAGCTCGACTAGCGGGAAAACCTACGAGCAGTACTTC.

The chain joins TRBV30 to TRBJ2-5; tentatively, D is TRBD2 (7 bases). Trimming shortened V by 3 bases and J by 5 bases, and 19 bases separated the two germline ends. This CDR3 is built from 15 residues. Per germline, CDR1 GTSNPN and CDR2 SVGIG (reference sequence). CDR3: CAWSAKGGSLETQYF. The CDR3 bases are TGTGCCTGGAGCGCCAAGGGGGGGTCTTTGGAGACCCAGTACTTC.

The rearrangement uses TRBV28 and TRBJ2-7, with 8 bases aligning to TRBD2. The CDR3 is 18 amino acids. V was clipped by 2 bases and J by 1 base; unmatched bases: 13. The germline gives CDR1 MDHEN, CDR2 SYDVKM. CDR3 DNA: TGTGCCAGCAGTTTACCAGGGAGCGGGAGAATGAGGTCCTACGAGCAGTACTTC. This gives the protein CASSLPGSGRMRSYEQYF.

The V gene is TRBV9, the J gene TRBJ1-2; TRBD1 is a possible D gene (6 bases). Trimming shortened V by 3 bases and J by 3 bases, and 15 bases separated the two germline ends. CDR1 is SGDLS and CDR2 is YYNGEE in the germline V gene. The CDR3 consists of 15 residues. This CDR3 reads CASSAIRDKYYGYTF. The DNA for the CDR3 is TGTGCCAGCAGCGCCATACGGGACAAGTACTATGGCTACACCTTC.

This CDR3 is CASSSGLDRDYEQYF. The CDR3 DNA sequence: TGTGCCAGCAGCTCCGGGCTAGACAGGGATTACGAGCAGTACTTC. The chain is built from TRBV7-9 and TRBJ2-7; 7 bases line up with TRBD1. The length of the CDR3 is 15 residues. V dropped 4 bases and J dropped 4; count of bases not matched to a gene: 10. Germline V lookup: CDR1 SEHNR, CDR2 FQNEAQ (reference sequence).

This clone was found a few times. This chain joins TRBV4-1 and TRBJ2-5; TRBD2 matches at 13 bases. From germline, CDR1 is MGHRA and CDR2 YSYEKL. Trimming cost V 0 bases and J 5 bases; bases outside gene matches: 12. The CDR3 sequence is 19 residues long. The CDR3 loop reads CASSQDQFRTSGSRETQYF. In DNA form, the CDR3 reads TGCGCCAGCAGCCAAGATCAGTTTCGGACTAGCGGGAGCCGGGAGACCCAGTACTTC.

This clone was recorded once. V gene TRBV5-1 combines with J gene TRBJ1-2; TRBD1 is a possible D gene (5 bases). Trimming cost V 0 bases and J 2 bases, with 5 bases left between them. This CDR3 has 13 residues. The germline CDR1 and CDR2 sequences are SGHRS and YFSETQ. The CDR3 bases are TGCGCCAGCAGCTTGGGACAGAACTATGGCTACACCTTC. Translating gives CASSLGQNYGYTF.

The chain is built from TRBV6-6 and TRBJ1-5; no reliable D call. There are 14 residues in the CDR3. Germline V gives CDR1 MNHNY, CDR2 SVGAGI (reference sequence). V was clipped by 2 bases and J by 5 bases, with 10 bases between them. CDR3: CASSYRSSHQPQHF. The CDR3 region has the DNA TGTGCCAGCAGTTACCGATCCAGTCATCAGCCCCAGCATTTT.

The V call is TRBV6-1, the J call TRBJ2-3; D is perhaps TRBD2 (5 bases). The CDR3 consists of 13 residues. Germline CDR1 MNHNS, CDR2 SASEGT. V dropped 6 bases and J dropped 3 bases, with 10 bases sitting between them. The CDR3: CASRDWITDTQYF. CDR3 in DNA: TGTGCCAGCAGGGACTGGATAACAGATACGCAGTATTTT.

There are a few counts of this clone. The V call is TRBV7-2, the J call TRBJ1-5; D gene ambiguous. The CDR3 sequence is 14 residues long. Germline assignment: CDR1 SGHTA and CDR2 FQGNSA. V shed 1 base and J shed 5 bases, with 9 bases lying between them. The CDR3 region has the DNA TGTGCCAGCAGCTTAGGCTCTCGGGATCAGCCCCAGCATTTT. Translation: CASSLGSRDQPQHF.

V and J are TRBV27 and TRBJ1-1; the match to TRBD1 covers 7 bases. V shed 5 bases and J 1 base; nucleotides not matched to a gene: 4. The germline CDR1 and CDR2 sequences are MNHEY and SMNVEV (reference sequence). The length of the CDR3 is 14 residues. The CDR3 bases are TGTGCCAGCAGTCCCGGGACAGCGAACACTGAAGCTTTCTTT. Translating it yields CASSPGTANTEAFF.